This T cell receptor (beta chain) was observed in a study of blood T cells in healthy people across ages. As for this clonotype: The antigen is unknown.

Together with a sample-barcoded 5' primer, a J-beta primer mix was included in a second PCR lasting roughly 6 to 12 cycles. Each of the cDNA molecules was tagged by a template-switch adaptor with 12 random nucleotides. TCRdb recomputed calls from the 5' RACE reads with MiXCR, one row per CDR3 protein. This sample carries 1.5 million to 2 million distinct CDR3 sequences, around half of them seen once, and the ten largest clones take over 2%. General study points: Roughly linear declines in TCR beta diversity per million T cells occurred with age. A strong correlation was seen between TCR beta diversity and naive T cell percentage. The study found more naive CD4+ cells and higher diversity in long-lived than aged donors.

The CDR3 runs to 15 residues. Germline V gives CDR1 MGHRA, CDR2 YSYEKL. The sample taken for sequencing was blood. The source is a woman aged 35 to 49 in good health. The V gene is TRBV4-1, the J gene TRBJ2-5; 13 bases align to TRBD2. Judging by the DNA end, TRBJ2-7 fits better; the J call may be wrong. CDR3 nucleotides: TGCGCCAGCAGCCGAGAGGGACTAGCGGGGAGCGAGCAGTACTTC. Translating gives CASSREGLAGSEQYF.